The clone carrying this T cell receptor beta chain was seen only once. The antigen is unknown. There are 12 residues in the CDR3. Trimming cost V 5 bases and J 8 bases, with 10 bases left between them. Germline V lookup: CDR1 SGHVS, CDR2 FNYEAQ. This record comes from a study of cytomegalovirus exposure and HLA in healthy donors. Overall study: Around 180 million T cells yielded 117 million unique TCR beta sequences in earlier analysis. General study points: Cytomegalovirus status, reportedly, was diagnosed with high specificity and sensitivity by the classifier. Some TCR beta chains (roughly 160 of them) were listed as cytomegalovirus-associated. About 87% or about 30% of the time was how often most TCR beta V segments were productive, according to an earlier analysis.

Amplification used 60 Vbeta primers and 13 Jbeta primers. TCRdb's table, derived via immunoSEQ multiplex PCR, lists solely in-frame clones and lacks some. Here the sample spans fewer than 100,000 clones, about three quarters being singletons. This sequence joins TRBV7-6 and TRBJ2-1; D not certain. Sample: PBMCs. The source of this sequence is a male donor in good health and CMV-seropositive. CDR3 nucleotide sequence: TGTGCCAGCAGCCTAGTTGAGGATGAGCAGTTCTTC. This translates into CASSLVEDEQFF.